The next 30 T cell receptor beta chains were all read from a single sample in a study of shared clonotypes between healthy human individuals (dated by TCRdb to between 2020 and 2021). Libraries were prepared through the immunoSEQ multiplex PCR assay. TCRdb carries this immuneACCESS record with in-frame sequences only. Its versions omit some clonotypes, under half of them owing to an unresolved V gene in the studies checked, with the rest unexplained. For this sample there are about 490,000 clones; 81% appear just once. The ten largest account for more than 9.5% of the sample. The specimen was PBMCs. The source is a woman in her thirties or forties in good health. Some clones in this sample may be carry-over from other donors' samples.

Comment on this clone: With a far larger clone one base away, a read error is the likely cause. The CDR3 is CASSLEGAPEAFF. The CDR3 nucleotides are TGCGCCAGCAGCTTGGAGGGAGCCCCTGAAGCTTTCTTT. The J gene is TRBJ1-1, the V gene TRBV5-1; D is unresolved. The germline CDR1 and CDR2 sequences are SGHRS and YFSETQ. V was clipped by 0 bases and J by 6 bases, with 9 bases between them. CDR3 length equals 13 residues. The full variable domain, its missing parts supplied by reference TRBV5-1 and TRBJ1-1, is KAGVTQTPRYLIKTRGQQVTLSCSPISGHRSVSWYQQTPGQGLQFLFEYFSETQRNKGNFPGRFSGRQFSNSRSEMNVSTLELGDSALYLCASSLEGAPEAFFGQGTRLTVV.

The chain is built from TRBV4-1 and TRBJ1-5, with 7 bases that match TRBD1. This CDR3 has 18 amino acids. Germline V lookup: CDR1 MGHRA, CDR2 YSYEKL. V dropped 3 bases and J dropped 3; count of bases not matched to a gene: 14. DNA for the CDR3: TGCGCCAGCAGCCACCTCCCGGGACAGACACCCTACAATCAGCCCCAGCATTTT. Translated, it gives CASSHLPGQTPYNQPQHF.

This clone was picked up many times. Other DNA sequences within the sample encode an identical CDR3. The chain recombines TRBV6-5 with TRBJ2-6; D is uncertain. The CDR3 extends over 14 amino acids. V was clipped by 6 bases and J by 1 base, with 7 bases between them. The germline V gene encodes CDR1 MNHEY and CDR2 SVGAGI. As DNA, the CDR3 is TGTGCCAGCAGCCGACTTTCTGGGGCCAACGTCCTGACTTTC. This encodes CASSRLSGANVLTF.

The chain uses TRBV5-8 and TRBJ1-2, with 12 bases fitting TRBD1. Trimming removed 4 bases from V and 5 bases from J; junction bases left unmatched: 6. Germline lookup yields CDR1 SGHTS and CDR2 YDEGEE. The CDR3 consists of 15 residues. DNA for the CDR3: TGTGCCAGCAGCCAGGGACAGGGGGCCTGGTATGGCTACACCTTC. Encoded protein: CASSQGQGAWYGYTF.

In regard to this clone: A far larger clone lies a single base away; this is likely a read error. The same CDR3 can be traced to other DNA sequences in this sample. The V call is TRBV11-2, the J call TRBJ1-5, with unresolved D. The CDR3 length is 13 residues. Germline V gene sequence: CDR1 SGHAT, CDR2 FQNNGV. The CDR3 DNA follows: TGTGCCAGCAGCTTAGCTCAAAATCAGCCCCAGCACTTT. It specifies CASSLAQNQPQHF.

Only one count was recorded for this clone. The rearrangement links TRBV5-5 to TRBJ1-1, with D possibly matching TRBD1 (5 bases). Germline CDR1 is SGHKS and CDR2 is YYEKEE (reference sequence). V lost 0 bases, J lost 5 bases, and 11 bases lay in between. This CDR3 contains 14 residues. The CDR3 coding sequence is TGTGCCAGCAGCTTGGTTCGGGGGAGAACTGAAGCTTTCTTT. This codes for CASSLVRGRTEAFF. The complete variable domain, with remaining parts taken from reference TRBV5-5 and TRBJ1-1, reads DAGVTQSPTHLIKTRGQQVTLRCSPISGHKSVSWYQQVLGQGPQFIFQYYEKEERGRGNFPDRFSARQFPNYSSELNVNALLLGDSALYLCASSLVRGRTEAFFGQGTRLTVV.

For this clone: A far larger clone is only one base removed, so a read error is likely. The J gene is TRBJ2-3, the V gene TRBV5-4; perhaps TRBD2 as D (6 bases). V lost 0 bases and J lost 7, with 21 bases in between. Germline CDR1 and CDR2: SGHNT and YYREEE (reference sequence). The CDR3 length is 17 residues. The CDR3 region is CASSLARTGVWAYTQYF. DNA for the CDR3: TGTGCCAGCAGCTTGGCTCGAACGGGAGTGTGGGCATATACGCAGTATTTT.

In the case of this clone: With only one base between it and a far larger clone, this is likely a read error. CDR3 bases: TGTGCCACCAGCAGAGATGAGGGCGAGCAGTACTTC. As protein: CATSRDEGEQYF. The V gene is TRBV15, the J gene TRBJ2-5, with a possible D match to TRBD2 (5 bases). The J call may be faulty, since TRBJ2-7 better matches the DNA end. The CDR3 spans 12 residues. Germline values: CDR1 LNHNV, CDR2 YYDKDF (reference sequence).

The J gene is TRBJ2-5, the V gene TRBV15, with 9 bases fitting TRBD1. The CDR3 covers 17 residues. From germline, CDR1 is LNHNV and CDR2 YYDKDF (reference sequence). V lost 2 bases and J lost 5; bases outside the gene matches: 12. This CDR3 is CATSRSRDREVGETQYF. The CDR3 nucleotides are TGTGCCACCAGCAGATCTCGGGACAGGGAGGTTGGGGAGACCCAGTACTTC.

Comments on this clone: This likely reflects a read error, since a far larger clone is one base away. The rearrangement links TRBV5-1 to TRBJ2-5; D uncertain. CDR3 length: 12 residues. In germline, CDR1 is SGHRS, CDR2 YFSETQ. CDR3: CASSLTAETQHF. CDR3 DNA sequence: TGCGCCAGCAGCCTAACAGCCGAGACCCAGCACTTC.

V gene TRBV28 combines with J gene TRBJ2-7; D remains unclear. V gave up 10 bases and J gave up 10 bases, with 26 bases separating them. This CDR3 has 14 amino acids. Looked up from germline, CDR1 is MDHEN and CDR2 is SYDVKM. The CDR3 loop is CATFRALNLGEQYF. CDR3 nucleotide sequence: TGTGCCACCTTCCGGGCTTTGAACTTGGGCGAACAGTACTTC.

The CDR3 loop reads CASSLGSTSGRVSDTQYF. The CDR3 DNA is TGTGCCAGCAGCTTAGGGTCCACTAGCGGGAGAGTATCAGATACGCAGTATTTT. V and J are TRBV11-2 and TRBJ2-3; TRBD2 aligns across 11 bases. The CDR3 runs 18 residues. Per the germline V gene, CDR1 is SGHAT and CDR2 is FQNNGV. V trimming: 1 base; J trimming: 4 bases; junction bases outside the gene matches: 10.

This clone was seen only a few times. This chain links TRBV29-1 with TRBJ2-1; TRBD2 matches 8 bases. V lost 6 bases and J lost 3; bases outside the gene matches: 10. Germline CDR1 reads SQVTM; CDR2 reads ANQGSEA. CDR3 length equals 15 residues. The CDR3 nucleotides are TGCAGCGTGGCAGGGGCGGGAGGATTCTACAATGAGCAGTTCTTC. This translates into CSVAGAGGFYNEQFF.

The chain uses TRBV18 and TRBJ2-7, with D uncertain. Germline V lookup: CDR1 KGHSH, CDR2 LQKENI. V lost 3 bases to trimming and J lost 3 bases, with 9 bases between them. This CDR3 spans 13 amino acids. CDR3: CASSPSHGYEQYF. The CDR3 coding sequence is TGTGCCAGCTCACCCTCACACGGCTACGAGCAGTACTTC.

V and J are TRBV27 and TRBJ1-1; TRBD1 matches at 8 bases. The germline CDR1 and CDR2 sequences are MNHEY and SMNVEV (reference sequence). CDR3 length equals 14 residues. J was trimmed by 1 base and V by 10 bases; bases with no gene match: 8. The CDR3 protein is CAKNSGGPNTEAFF. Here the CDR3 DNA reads TGTGCCAAGAACTCAGGGGGCCCGAACACTGAAGCTTTCTTT.

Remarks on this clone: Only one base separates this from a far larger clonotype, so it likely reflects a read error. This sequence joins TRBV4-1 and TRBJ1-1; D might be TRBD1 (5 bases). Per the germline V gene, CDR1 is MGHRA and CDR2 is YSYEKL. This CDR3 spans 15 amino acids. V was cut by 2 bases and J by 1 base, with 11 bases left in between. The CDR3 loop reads CASSQCLTGNTEAFF. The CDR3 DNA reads TGCGCCAGCAGCCAATGCCTTACAGGGAACACTGAAGCTTTCTTT.

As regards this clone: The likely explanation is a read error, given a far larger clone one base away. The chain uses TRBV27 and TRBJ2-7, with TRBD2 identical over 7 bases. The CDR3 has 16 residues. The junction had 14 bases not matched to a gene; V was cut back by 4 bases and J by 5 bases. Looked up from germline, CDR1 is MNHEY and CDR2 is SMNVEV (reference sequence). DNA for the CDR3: TGTGCCAGCAGTTACACATGCGGCAGCGGGACCCACGAGCAGTACTTC. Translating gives CASSYTCGSGTHEQYF.

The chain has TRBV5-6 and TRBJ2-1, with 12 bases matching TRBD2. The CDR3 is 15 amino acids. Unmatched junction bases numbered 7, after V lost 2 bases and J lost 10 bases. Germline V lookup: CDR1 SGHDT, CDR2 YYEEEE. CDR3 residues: CASSLGLAGLGEQFF. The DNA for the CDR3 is TGTGCCAGCAGCTTAGGACTAGCGGGATTGGGCGAGCAGTTCTTC.

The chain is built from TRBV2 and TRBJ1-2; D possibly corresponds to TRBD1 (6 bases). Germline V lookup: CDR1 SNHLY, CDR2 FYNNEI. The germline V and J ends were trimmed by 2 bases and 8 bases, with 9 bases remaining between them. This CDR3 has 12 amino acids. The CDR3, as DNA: TGTGCCAGCAGTGAATGGGGGGGCGGCTACACCTTC. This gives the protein CASSEWGGGYTF. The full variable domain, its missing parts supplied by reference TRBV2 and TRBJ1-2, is EPEVTQTPSHQVTQMGQEVILRCVPISNHLYFYWYRQILGQKVEFLVSFYNNEISEKSEIFDDQFSVERPDGSNFTLKIRSTKLEDSAMYFCASSEWGGGYTFGSGTRLTVV.

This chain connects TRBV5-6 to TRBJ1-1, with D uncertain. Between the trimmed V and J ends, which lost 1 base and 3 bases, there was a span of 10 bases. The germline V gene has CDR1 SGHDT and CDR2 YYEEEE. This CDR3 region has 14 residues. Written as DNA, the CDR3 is TGTGCCAGCAGCTTGAACAGTAGGTACACTGAAGCTTTCTTT. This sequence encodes CASSLNSRYTEAFF.

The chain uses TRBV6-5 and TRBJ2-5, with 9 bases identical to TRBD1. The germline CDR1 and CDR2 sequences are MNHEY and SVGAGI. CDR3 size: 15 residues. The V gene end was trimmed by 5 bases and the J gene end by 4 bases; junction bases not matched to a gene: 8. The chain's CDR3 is CASSTGTGSTETQYF. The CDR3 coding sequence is TGTGCCAGCAGTACCGGGACAGGGTCAACAGAGACCCAGTACTTC.

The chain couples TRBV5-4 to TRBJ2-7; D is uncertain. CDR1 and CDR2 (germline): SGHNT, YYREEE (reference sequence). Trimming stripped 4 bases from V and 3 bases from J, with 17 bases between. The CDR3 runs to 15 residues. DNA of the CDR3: TGTGCCAGCAGCAAAACCGGGCAGGTTGTCTACGAGCAGTACTTC. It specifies CASSKTGQVVYEQYF.

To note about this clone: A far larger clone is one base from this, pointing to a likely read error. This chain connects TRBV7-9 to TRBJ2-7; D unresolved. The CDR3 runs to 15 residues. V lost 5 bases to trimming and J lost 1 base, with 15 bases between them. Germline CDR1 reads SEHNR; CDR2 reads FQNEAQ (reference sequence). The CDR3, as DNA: TGTGCCAGCAGCCAACTGGCTGGGCGTTCCTACGAGCAGTACTTC. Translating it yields CASSQLAGRSYEQYF.

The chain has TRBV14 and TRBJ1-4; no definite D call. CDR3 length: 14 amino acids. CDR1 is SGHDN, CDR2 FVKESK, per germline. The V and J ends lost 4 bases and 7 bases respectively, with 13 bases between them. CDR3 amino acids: CASSPTSLGEKLFF. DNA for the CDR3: TGTGCCAGCAGCCCGACCTCCCTGGGTGAAAAACTGTTTTTT.

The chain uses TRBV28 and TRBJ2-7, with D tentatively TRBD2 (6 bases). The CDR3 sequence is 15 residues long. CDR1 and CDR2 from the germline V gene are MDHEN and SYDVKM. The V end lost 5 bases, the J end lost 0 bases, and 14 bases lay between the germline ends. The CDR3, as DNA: TGTGCCAGCAGTGACTTAGCGGATAGCTCCTACGAGCAGTACTTC. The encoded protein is CASSDLADSSYEQYF.

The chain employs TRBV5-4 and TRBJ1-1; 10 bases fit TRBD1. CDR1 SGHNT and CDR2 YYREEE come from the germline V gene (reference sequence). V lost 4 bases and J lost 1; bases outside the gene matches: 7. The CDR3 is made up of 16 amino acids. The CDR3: CASSPGGQGGNTEAFF. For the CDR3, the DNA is TGTGCCAGCAGCCCGGGAGGACAGGGGGGGAACACTGAAGCTTTCTTT.

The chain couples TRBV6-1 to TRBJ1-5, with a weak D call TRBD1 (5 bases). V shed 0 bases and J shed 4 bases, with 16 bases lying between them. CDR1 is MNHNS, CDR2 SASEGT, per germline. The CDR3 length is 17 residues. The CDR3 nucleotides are TGTGCCAGCAGTGAAGCGCAGGCAGGCGGGACTAATCAGCCCCAGCATTTT. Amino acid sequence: CASSEAQAGGTNQPQHF.

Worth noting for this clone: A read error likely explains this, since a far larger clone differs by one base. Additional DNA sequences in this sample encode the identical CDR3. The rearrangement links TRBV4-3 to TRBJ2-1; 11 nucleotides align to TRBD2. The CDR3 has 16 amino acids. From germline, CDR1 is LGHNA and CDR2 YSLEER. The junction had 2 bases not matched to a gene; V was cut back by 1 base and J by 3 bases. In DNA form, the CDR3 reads TGCGCCAGCAGCCAAGGTACTAGCGGGAGCTACAATGAGCAGTTCTTC. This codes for CASSQGTSGSYNEQFF.

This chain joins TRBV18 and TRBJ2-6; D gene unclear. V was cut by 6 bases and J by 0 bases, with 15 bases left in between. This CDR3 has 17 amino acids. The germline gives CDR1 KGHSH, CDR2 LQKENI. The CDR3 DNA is TGTGCCAGCTCGAGAGCAGCGCCCGGCTCTGGGGCCAACGTCCTGACTTTC. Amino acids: CASSRAAPGSGANVLTF.

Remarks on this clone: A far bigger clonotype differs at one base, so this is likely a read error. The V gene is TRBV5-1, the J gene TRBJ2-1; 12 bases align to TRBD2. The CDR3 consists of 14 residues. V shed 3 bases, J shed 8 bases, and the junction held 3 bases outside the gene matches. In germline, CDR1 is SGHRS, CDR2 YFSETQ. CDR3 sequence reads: CASSSTSGSHEQFF. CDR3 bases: TGCGCCAGCAGCTCGACTAGCGGGAGCCATGAGCAGTTCTTC. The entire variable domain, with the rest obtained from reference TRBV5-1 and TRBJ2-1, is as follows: KAGVTQTPRYLIKTRGQQVTLSCSPISGHRSVSWYQQTPGQGLQFLFEYFSETQRNKGNFPGRFSGRQFSNSRSEMNVSTLELGDSALYLCASSSTSGSHEQFFGPGTRLTVL.